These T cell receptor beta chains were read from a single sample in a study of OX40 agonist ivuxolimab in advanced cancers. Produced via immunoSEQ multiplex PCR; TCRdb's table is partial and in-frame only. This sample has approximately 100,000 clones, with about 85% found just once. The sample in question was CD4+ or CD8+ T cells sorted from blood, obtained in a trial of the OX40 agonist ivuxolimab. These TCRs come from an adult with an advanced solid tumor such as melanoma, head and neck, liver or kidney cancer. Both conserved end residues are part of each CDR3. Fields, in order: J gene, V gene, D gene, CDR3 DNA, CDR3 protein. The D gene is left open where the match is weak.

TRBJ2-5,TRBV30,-,TGTGCCTGGACCCACCCCTCCGGAAGAACCCAAGAGACCCAGTACTTC,CAWTHPSGRTQETQYF
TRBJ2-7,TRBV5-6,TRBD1,TGTGCCAGCAGCTCAACCGGGACAGGGCGGGCCTACGAGCAGTACTTC,CASSSTGTGRAYEQYF
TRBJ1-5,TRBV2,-,TGTGCCAGCGGTTGGACAGCCAATCAGCCCCAGCATTTT,CASGWTANQPQHF
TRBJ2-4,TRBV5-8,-,TGTGCCAGCAGCGCCGGAAGTAGCATTCAGTACTTC,CASSAGSSIQYF
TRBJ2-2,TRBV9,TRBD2,TGTGCCAGCAGCGCTAGCGGGAGGGTTACCGGGGAGCTGTTTTTT,CASSASGRVTGELFF
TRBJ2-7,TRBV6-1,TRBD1,TGTGCCAGCAGTGAAGCGCTGGGACAGGTCCACGAGCAGTACTTC,CASSEALGQVHEQYF
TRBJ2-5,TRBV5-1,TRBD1,TGCGCCAGCAGCCCCCGGGACAGGGAACGGGAGACCCAGTACTTC,CASSPRDRERETQYF
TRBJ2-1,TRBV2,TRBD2,TGTGCCAGCAGTGGACTAGCGGGCAATGAGCAGTTCTTC,CASSGLAGNEQFF
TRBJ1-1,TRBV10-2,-,TGCGCCAGCAGTGAGTCGACAAACACTGAAGCTTTCTTT,CASSESTNTEAFF
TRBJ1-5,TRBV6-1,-,TGTGCCAGCAGTGAAGACGCTGGGGGCGGCAATCAGCCCCAGCATTTT,CASSEDAGGGNQPQHF
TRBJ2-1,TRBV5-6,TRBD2,TGTGCCAGCAGCCCCCGGCGACTAGCGGGAGTTGAGCAGTTCTTC,CASSPRRLAGVEQFF
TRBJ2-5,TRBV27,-,TGTGCCAGCACCAGAAACCCCCAAGAGACCCAGTACTTC,CASTRNPQETQYF
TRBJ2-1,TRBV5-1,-,TGCGCCAGCACCGAACAGGGTTTTGGTGAGCAGTTCTTC,CASTEQGFGEQFF
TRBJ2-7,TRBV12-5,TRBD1,TGTGCTAGTCGTTACGGGACAGACTCCTACGAGCAGTACTTC,CASRYGTDSYEQYF
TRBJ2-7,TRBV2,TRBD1,TGTGCCAGCAGTGATGCGGACAGGGGAACCTACGAGCAGTACTTC,CASSDADRGTYEQYF
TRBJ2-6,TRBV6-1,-,TGTGCCAGCAGTGTCCAGGGTGGTGGGGCCAACGTCCTGACTTTC,CASSVQGGGANVLTF
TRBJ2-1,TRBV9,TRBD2,TGTGCCAGCACCGCGGGGGTTAGCGGGTCTACTTTTCCGAATGAGCAGTTCTTC,CASTAGVSGSTFPNEQFF